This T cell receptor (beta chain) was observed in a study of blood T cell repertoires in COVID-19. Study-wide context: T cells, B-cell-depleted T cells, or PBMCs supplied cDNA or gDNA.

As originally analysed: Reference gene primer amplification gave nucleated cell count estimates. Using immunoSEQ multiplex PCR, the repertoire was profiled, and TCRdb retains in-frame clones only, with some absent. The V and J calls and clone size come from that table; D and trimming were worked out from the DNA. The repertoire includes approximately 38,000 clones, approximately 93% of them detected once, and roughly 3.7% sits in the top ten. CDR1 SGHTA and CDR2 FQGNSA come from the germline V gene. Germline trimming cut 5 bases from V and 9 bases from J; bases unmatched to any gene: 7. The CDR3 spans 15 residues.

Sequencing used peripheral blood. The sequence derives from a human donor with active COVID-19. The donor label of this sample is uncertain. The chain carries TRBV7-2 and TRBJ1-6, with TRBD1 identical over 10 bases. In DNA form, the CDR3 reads TGTGCCAGCAGCCCGGGACAGGGGTACGGTTCACCCCTCCACTTT. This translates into CASSPGQGYGSPLHF.